The entry that follows covers one T cell receptor (beta chain) sequence. Reverse transcription of about 0.45 to 1 ug RNA was carried out with random hexamers. TCRdb re-analysed the immunoSEQ multiplex PCR reads in MiXCR, keeping a single row per CDR3 protein. This sample has roughly 120,000 distinct CDR3 sequences, with more than 85% found just once. V was pared by 7 bases and J by 5 bases, with 15 bases between. This CDR3 has 14 amino acids. The sample belongs to a study of CD8 T cells in Susac syndrome. Sequencing targeted TCR beta in blood CD8+ and CD4+ T cells. Those who served as multiple sclerosis controls were treatment-naive patients with stable or active relapsing-remitting disease. Purification of the CD8+ and CD4+ T cells relied on negative isolation, and TEMRA cells underwent FACS enrichment.

The sample was CD8+ T cells from PBMCs. This chain joins TRBV12-3 or TRBV12-4 and TRBJ2-1; tentatively, D is TRBD2 (6 bases). The receptor was derived from a human donor with multiple sclerosis. The CDR3 loop reads CASTGTGGNNEQFF. As DNA, the CDR3 is TGTGCCAGCACGGGGACTGGGGGGAACAATGAGCAGTTCTTC.